Following are 25 T cell receptor beta chains from one sample sequenced in a study of blood T cells in healthy people across ages. Sample-barcoded 5' priming and a J-beta primer mix drove a second PCR of about 6 to 12 cycles. TCRdb passed the 5' RACE reads through MiXCR, listing each CDR3 protein once. The table has about 1.4 million distinct CDR3 sequences, around 55% seen once. The specimen was blood. These receptors all come from a man in his late teens or twenties in good health.

This clonotype was found a few times. The gene calls are TRBV3-1 and TRBJ2-7; D not resolved. CDR3 length: 14 amino acids. V lost 1 base and J 6 bases, leaving 13 bases between the germline ends. Germline-derived CDR1 and CDR2 are LGHDT and YNNKEL (reference sequence). Here the CDR3 reads CASSQGLIRVEQYF. As DNA, the CDR3 is TGTGCCAGCAGCCAAGGGTTGATTAGGGTCGAGCAGTACTTC.

As for this clonotype: An end of the junction does not agree with germline; a read error may underlie this. V and J are TRBV7-9 and TRBJ1-6; 7 bases match TRBD1. CDR3 size: 13 residues. From germline, CDR1 is SEHNR and CDR2 FQNEAQ (reference sequence). The CDR3 sequence: CCTGDVSGSPLHF. The CDR3 DNA is TGCTGTACAGGGGACGTATCGGGTTCACCCCTCCACTTT.

This rearrangement joins TRBV3-1 to TRBJ1-6; no reliable D call. Germline V lookup: CDR1 LGHDT, CDR2 YNNKEL (reference sequence). V was cut by 2 bases and J by 14 bases, with 16 bases left in between. This CDR3 comprises 14 residues. CDR3 sequence: CASSQRPEVGTLHF. CDR3 bases: TGTGCCAGCAGCCAACGTCCCGAGGTCGGTACCCTCCACTTT. Based on the CDR3 plus reference TRBV3-1 and TRBJ1-6, the full variable domain is DTAVSQTPKYLVTQMGNDKSIKCEQNLGHDTMYWYKQDSKKFLKIMFSYNNKELIINETVPNRFSPKSPDKAHLNLHINSLELGDSAVYFCASSQRPEVGTLHFGNGTRLTVT.

This clonotype came up a few times. The rearrangement uses TRBV28 and TRBJ2-7, with 13 bases matching TRBD2. The CDR3 is made up of 14 amino acids. Trimming removed 7 bases from V and 5 bases from J; junction bases left unmatched: 5. The germline gives CDR1 MDHEN, CDR2 SYDVKM. Written as DNA, the CDR3 is TGTGCCAGCACCAAGGGACTAGCGGGGAACGAGCAGTACTTC. Translated: CASTKGLAGNEQYF.

This clonotype was counted a few times. The chain is built from TRBV7-9 and TRBJ2-7; 9 positions match TRBD1. This CDR3 comprises 12 residues. Per the germline V gene, CDR1 is SEHNR and CDR2 is FQNEAQ (reference sequence). V lost 11 bases, J lost 6 bases, and 8 bases stayed unmatched. The CDR3 loop reads CASRDREVEQYF. CDR3 in DNA: TGTGCCTCCCGGGACAGGGAGGTCGAGCAGTACTTC.

Remarks on this clonotype: Germline is not matched at one junction end, which may reflect a read error. CDR3 region: CAGSESGRGPSREQYF. DNA of the CDR3: TGTGCCGGCAGTGAATCCGGCAGGGGACCCTCCCGCGAGCAGTACTTC. The genes are TRBV25-1 and TRBJ2-1, with D possibly being TRBD1 (6 bases). The last part of the DNA fits TRBJ2-7 better; the J call may be wrong. Germline loops: CDR1 MGHDK, CDR2 SYGVNS. The CDR3 runs to 16 residues.

The chain's CDR3 is CSARANLAGHNEQFF. CDR3 nucleotides: TGCAGTGCTAGAGCTAACCTAGCGGGACACAATGAGCAGTTCTTC. The V call is TRBV20-1, the J call TRBJ2-1; 9 bases are a match to TRBD2. Germline CDR1 is DFQATT and CDR2 is SNEGSKA (reference sequence). The CDR3 sequence is 15 residues long. Germline trimming cut 1 base from V and 5 bases from J; bases unmatched to any gene: 6.

This clonotype has only a few counts. The V gene is TRBV3-1, the J gene TRBJ2-7; D not resolved. Near its end, the DNA agrees better with TRBJ2-5, so the J call may be wrong. The CDR3 extends over 16 amino acids. CDR1 and CDR2 from the germline V gene are LGHDT and YNNKEL (reference sequence). This chain's CDR3 is CASSQADSPARETQYF. The CDR3, as DNA: TGTGCCAGCAGCCAAGCCGACTCTCCTGCCCGTGAGACCCAGTACTTC.

As for this clonotype: The junction differs from germline at one of its ends, possibly a read error. DNA of the CDR3: TGTGCCAGCAGCACGGACAGGGCGTCCTTCGAGCAGTACTTC. Translating gives CASSTDRASFEQYF. This rearrangement joins TRBV6-5 to TRBJ2-7, with 8 bases matching TRBD1. The CDR3 extends over 14 amino acids. Looked up from germline, CDR1 is MNHEY and CDR2 is SVGAGI.

V is TRBV4-3 and J is TRBJ1-1; D is possibly TRBD1 (6 bases). The ends were cut back, 0 bases at V and 4 bases at J, with 12 bases in the middle. This CDR3 spans 15 amino acids. Per the germline V gene, CDR1 is LGHNA and CDR2 is YSLEER. The CDR3 nucleotides are TGCGCCAGCAGCCAAGATCCCAGGGGTGGCACTGAAGCTTTCTTT. It yields the protein CASSQDPRGGTEAFF.

The rearrangement links TRBV7-8 to TRBJ2-7; 10 nucleotides match TRBD1. V was clipped by 6 bases and J by 3 bases; unmatched bases: 5. This CDR3 has 14 amino acids. CDR1 is SGHVS and CDR2 is FQNEAQ in the germline V gene. The CDR3 DNA reads TGTGCCAGCAGGGAGGACAGGGGGTTCTACGAGCAGTACTTC. Residues: CASREDRGFYEQYF.

This clonotype was detected a few times. The J gene is TRBJ2-2, the V gene TRBV5-1; possibly TRBD2 for D (6 bases). V was cut by 3 bases and J by 4 bases, with 10 bases left in between. The germline V gene has CDR1 SGHRS and CDR2 YFSETQ. The length of the CDR3 is 14 residues. The CDR3, as DNA: TGCGCCAGCAGCTCAGGGACTCCCACCGGGGAGCTGTTTTTT. It encodes CASSSGTPTGELFF.

The V and J genes are TRBV20-1 and TRBJ2-1; no reliable D call. The J call may not be correct, given that the DNA end is closer to TRBJ2-7. CDR3 length: 14 residues. The V gene's germline CDR1 is DFQATT and CDR2 SNEGSKA (reference sequence). CDR3 amino acids: CSARAVSSYNEQYF. For the CDR3, the DNA is TGCAGTGCTAGAGCTGTAAGCTCCTACAATGAGCAGTACTTC.

The chain couples TRBV5-1 to TRBJ1-2; perhaps TRBD1 as D (5 bases). The CDR3 is 15 residues long. Trimming cost V 0 bases and J 6 bases, with 15 bases left between them. CDR1 is SGHRS, CDR2 YFSETQ, per germline. The CDR3 sequence: CASSLAGTPENGYTF. CDR3 nucleotide sequence: TGCGCCAGCAGCTTGGCCGGGACCCCAGAGAATGGCTACACCTTC. Full variable domain (outside the CDR3, taken from reference TRBV5-1 and TRBJ1-2): KAGVTQTPRYLIKTRGQQVTLSCSPISGHRSVSWYQQTPGQGLQFLFEYFSETQRNKGNFPGRFSGRQFSNSRSEMNVSTLELGDSALYLCASSLAGTPENGYTFGSGTRLTVV.

The chain employs TRBV5-1 and TRBJ2-3, with 8 bases lining up with TRBD2. CDR1 and CDR2 from the germline V gene are SGHRS and YFSETQ. This CDR3 contains 18 residues. Losses at the gene ends were 0 bases for V and 0 bases for J; bases not matched to a gene: 9. The CDR3: CASSLELSGGSSTDTQYF. The CDR3 DNA sequence: TGCGCCAGCAGCTTGGAGTTAAGCGGGGGATCTAGCACAGATACGCAGTATTTT.

On this clonotype itself: Compared with germline, one end of the junction differs, possibly owing to a read error. The chain links TRBV14 to TRBJ1-1; D call uncertain. Germline V CDR1 and CDR2: SGHDN, FVKESK. The CDR3 spans 14 residues. The CDR3 spells CASSRLGDNTEAFF. CDR3 nucleotide sequence: TGTGCCAGTAGCCGGTTAGGAGATAACACTGAAGCTTTCTTT.

This clonotype was counted between two and nine times. This chain links TRBV5-1 with TRBJ2-1, with D perhaps TRBD1 or TRBD2 (7 bases each). The germline CDR1 and CDR2 sequences are SGHRS and YFSETQ. Trimming took off 3 bases at V and 5 bases at J, with 15 bases between the two ends. This CDR3 is 15 amino acids long. The CDR3 nucleotides read TGCGCCAGCAGCTCGCAGACAGGGAGGGACAATGAGCAGTTCTTC. Residues: CASSSQTGRDNEQFF.

The V gene is TRBV5-1, the J gene TRBJ2-7; possibly TRBD1 for D (7 bases). CDR1 is SGHRS and CDR2 is YFSETQ in the germline V gene. Trimming removed 7 bases at V and 6 bases at J, with 23 bases between. CDR3 length: 15 amino acids. CDR3 nucleotide sequence: TGCGCCAGCCTAGCGAGAGGGGGCGCATCTGGCGAGCAGTACTTC. It yields the protein CASLARGGASGEQYF.

This chain links TRBV7-2 with TRBJ2-7, with 8 bases identical to TRBD2. J was trimmed by 5 bases and V by 10 bases; bases with no gene match: 16. The germline V gene has CDR1 SGHTA and CDR2 FQGNSA. There are 15 residues in the CDR3. CDR3 nucleotide sequence: TGTGCCACAAAACGGGGGGGGCCGAGTTTTCACGAGCAGTACTTC. Translation gives CATKRGGPSFHEQYF.

The rearrangement uses TRBV5-6 and TRBJ2-5, with TRBD2 matching over 12 bases. V was clipped by 1 base and J by 7 bases; unmatched bases: 11. Germline V gene lookup returns CDR1 SGHDT and CDR2 YYEEEE. The CDR3 totals 17 residues. CDR3 in amino acids: CASSLPRLAGDAVTQYF. CDR3 nucleotide sequence: TGTGCCAGCAGCTTGCCACGACTAGCGGGAGACGCGGTGACCCAGTACTTC.

This clonotype was counted a single time. The chain is built from TRBV20-1 and TRBJ2-6, with D tentatively TRBD2 (5 bases). CDR1 is DFQATT and CDR2 is SNEGSKA in the germline V gene (reference sequence). The CDR3 loop spans 15 amino acids. Trimming left V 0 bases short and J 2 bases short, with 8 bases between. The CDR3 DNA is TGCAGTGCTAGAGATCGGGGTGCTGGGGCCAACGTCCTGACTTTC. Encoded protein: CSARDRGAGANVLTF.

V and J are TRBV29-1 and TRBJ1-1; D is uncertain. The V gene lost 3 bases and the J gene lost 3 bases, with 11 bases spanning the gap. The CDR3 consists of 13 residues. Germline V gene lookup returns CDR1 SQVTM and CDR2 ANQGSEA. CDR3 loop: CSVEAAIDTEAFF. The CDR3 nucleotides are TGCAGCGTTGAGGCGGCGATCGACACTGAAGCTTTCTTT.

This chain links TRBV20-1 with TRBJ1-5; D possibly corresponds to TRBD1 (6 bases). The CDR3 extends over 17 amino acids. Germline V gene data show CDR1 as DFQATT and CDR2 as SNEGSKA (reference sequence). Trimming removed 2 bases at V and 4 bases at J, with 21 bases between. CDR3 residues: CSARRGDGVGANQPQHF. DNA of the CDR3: TGCAGTGCTAGAAGGGGGGACGGGGTTGGGGCGAATCAGCCCCAGCATTTT.

The chain employs TRBV29-1 and TRBJ2-7; D call uncertain. The V gene's germline CDR1 is SQVTM and CDR2 ANQGSEA. V lost 3 bases to trimming and J lost 9 bases, with 18 bases between them. The CDR3 loop spans 13 amino acids. Here the CDR3 reads CSVEVDTIHGQYF. Here the CDR3 DNA reads TGCAGCGTTGAGGTGGATACCATTCATGGGCAGTACTTC.

V usage is TRBV11-1 and J usage is TRBJ1-4; TRBD1 agrees at 9 bases. CDR1 is SGHAT and CDR2 is FQDESV in the germline V gene (reference sequence). Trimming at V came to 1 base and at J to 2 bases, leaving 17 bases not matched to a gene. The CDR3 extends over 21 amino acids. CDR3 region: CASSLEKSGTGISYTNEKLFF. CDR3 coding DNA: TGTGCCAGCAGCTTAGAGAAGTCCGGGACAGGGATATCTTACACTAATGAAAAACTGTTTTTT.